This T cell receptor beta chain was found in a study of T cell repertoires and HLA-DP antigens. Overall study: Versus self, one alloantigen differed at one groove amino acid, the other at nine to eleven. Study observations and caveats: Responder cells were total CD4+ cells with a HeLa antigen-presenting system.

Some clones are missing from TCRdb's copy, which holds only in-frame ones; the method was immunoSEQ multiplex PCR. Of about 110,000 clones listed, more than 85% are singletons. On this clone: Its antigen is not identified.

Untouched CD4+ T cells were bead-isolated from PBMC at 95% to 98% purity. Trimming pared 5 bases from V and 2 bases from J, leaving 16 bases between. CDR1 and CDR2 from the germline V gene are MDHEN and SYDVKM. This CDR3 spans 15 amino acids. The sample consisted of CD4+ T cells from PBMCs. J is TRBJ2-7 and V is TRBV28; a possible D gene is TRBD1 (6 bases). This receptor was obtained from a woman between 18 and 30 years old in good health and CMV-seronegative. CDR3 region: CASSRAFDRTYEQYF. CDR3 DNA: TGTGCCAGCAGTCGGGCCTTTGACAGGACCTACGAGCAGTACTTC.